These T cell receptor beta chains were read from a single sample in a study of OX40 agonist ivuxolimab in advanced cancers. Data came from immunoSEQ multiplex PCR; TCRdb stores just in-frame clones and leaves some out. The sample has approximately 60,000 clones; around 84% are singletons. The sample consisted of CD4+ or CD8+ T cells sorted from blood, taken in a trial of the OX40 agonist ivuxolimab. The source of these receptors is an adult with an advanced solid tumor such as melanoma, head and neck, liver or kidney cancer. Each CDR3 is given with its conserved first and last residue. The D gene is left open where the match is weak. The size entry is marked missing in some rows and otherwise reads once, few, many or a size class.

j_call | v_call | clone_size | cdr3_length | d_call | cdr3_nt | cdr3_aa
TRBJ1-3 | TRBV19 | NA | 18 | TRBD1 | TGTGCCAGTAGTAAGATTCGGACAGGGACTATCTCTGGAAACACCATATATTTT | CASSKIRTGTISGNTIYF
TRBJ2-7 | TRBV30 | once | 13 | NA | TGTGCCTGGAGTCTTGCAGGGTTGGGCGAGCAGTACTTC | CAWSLAGLGEQYF
TRBJ1-5 | TRBV11-3 | NA | 13 | NA | TGTGCCAGCAGCTTAGAGCGGTATCAGCCCCAGCATTTT | CASSLERYQPQHF
TRBJ2-5 | TRBV14 | few | 18 | TRBD2 | TGTGCCAGCAGCCAAAGGAGGTTTGGGGCTAGCGGCGAAGAGACCCAGTACTTC | CASSQRRFGASGEETQYF
TRBJ2-1 | TRBV7-3 | NA | 14 | NA | TGTGCCAGCAGCTGGGGACGCAGCTACAATGAGCAGTTCTTC | CASSWGRSYNEQFF
TRBJ2-3 | TRBV30 | NA | 14 | NA | TGTGCCTGGAGTTGGGGCGGAGCAACAGATACGCAGTATTTT | CAWSWGGATDTQYF
TRBJ2-7 | TRBV29-1 | NA | 12 | TRBD1 | TGCAGCGTTGGGACAGGGCTCTACGAGCAGTACTTC | CSVGTGLYEQYF
TRBJ2-2 | TRBV4-1 | NA | 18 | NA | TGCGCCAGCAGCCAAGAAGCGCCGCAGGGCAGGGGCACCGGGGAGCTGTTTTTT | CASSQEAPQGRGTGELFF
TRBJ2-6 | TRBV10-3 | NA | 15 | NA | TGTGCCATCAGCCCACAGGGCTCTGGGGCCAACGTCCTGACTTTC | CAISPQGSGANVLTF
TRBJ1-6 | TRBV27 | NA | 14 | NA | TGTGCCAGCAGAATGGGATCCTATAATTCACCCCTCCACTTT | CASRMGSYNSPLHF
TRBJ2-3 | TRBV7-3 | NA | 14 | NA | TGTGCCAGCAGCACAGGGTATAGCACAGATACGCAGTATTTT | CASSTGYSTDTQYF
TRBJ1-4 | TRBV7-2 | NA | 15 | TRBD1 | TGTGCCAGCAGCTTAGTGACAGGGGGCTTTGAAAAACTGTTTTTT | CASSLVTGGFEKLFF
TRBJ1-1 | TRBV7-9 | NA | 15 | NA | TGTGCCAGCACCCCGGAAGGCGGGAGGAACACTGAAGCTTTCTTT | CASTPEGGRNTEAFF
TRBJ2-7 | TRBV11-2 | NA | 16 | TRBD2 | TGTGCCAGCAGCTCCAGGACTAGCGGGGGCTCCTACGAGCAGTACTTC | CASSSRTSGGSYEQYF
TRBJ2-5 | TRBV6-8 | few | 12 | TRBD2 | TGTGCCAGTCAGCGGGAGGAAGAGACCCAGTACTTC | CASQREEETQYF
TRBJ2-3 | TRBV29-1 | NA | 14 | NA | TGCAGCGTTGTATTAGCGGCAAGCACAGATACGCAGTATTTT | CSVVLAASTDTQYF
TRBJ1-1 | TRBV11-1 | NA | 15 | NA | TGTGCCAGCAGCTTAAGGGGAACTCCGGGCACTGAAGCTTTCTTT | CASSLRGTPGTEAFF
TRBJ1-4 | TRBV7-9 | NA | 14 | NA | TGTGCCAGCAGCACCCGGGCGGCAGGTGAAAAACTGTTTTTT | CASSTRAAGEKLFF
TRBJ2-3 | TRBV5-4 | NA | 13 | TRBD1 | TGTGCCAGCAGCATACAGGGGCCAGATACGCAGTATTTT | CASSIQGPDTQYF
TRBJ2-7 | TRBV6-5 | NA | 11 | NA | TGTGCCAGCAGTTATGCGACCGAGCAGTACTTC | CASSYATEQYF
TRBJ2-3 | TRBV9 | NA | 15 | TRBD1 | TGTGCCAGCAGCGTGTTGACAGGGGGCACAGATACGCAGTATTTT | CASSVLTGGTDTQYF
TRBJ1-4 | TRBV19 | NA | 12 | NA | TGTGCCAGTAGTTTGGTTAGTGAAAAACTGTTTTTT | CASSLVSEKLFF
TRBJ2-3 | TRBV30 | few | 14 | TRBD2 | TGTGCCTGGGGAAAAGCGGGACTAACAGATACGCAGTATTTT | CAWGKAGLTDTQYF
TRBJ1-1 | TRBV29-1 | NA | 14 | NA | TGCAGCGTTGGGGGGATCGGGGGAGGTACTGAAGCTTTCTTT | CSVGGIGGGTEAFF
TRBJ1-6 | TRBV27 | NA | 15 | TRBD1 | TGTGCCAGCAGTTTCGGACAGGGCTGGCGTTTCCCCCTCCACTTT | CASSFGQGWRFPLHF
TRBJ2-7 | TRBV19 | NA | 14 | TRBD1 | TGTGCCAGTAGTCCCCGACAGGGAACCTACGAGCAGTACTTC | CASSPRQGTYEQYF
TRBJ2-2 | TRBV11-2 | NA | 14 | NA | TGTGCCAGCAGCCCCATTTTGGGCACCGGGGAGCTGTTTTTT | CASSPILGTGELFF
TRBJ2-7 | TRBV28 | NA | 13 | TRBD1 | TGTGCCAGCAGGGGACAGGGGTTAGGCGAGCAGTACTTC | CASRGQGLGEQYF
TRBJ2-5 | TRBV5-4 | NA | 15 | NA | TGTGCCAGCAGCTTGCGGGGACCGACTCAAGAGACCCAGTACTTC | CASSLRGPTQETQYF
TRBJ2-1 | TRBV5-5 | NA | 11 | NA | TGTGCCAGCACCCTAGCCCCTGAGCAGTTCTTC | CASTLAPEQFF
TRBJ2-5 | TRBV4-2 | NA | 13 | NA | TGTGCCAGCAGCCAAGAGGTAGCGGAGACCCAGTACTTC | CASSQEVAETQYF
TRBJ2-5 | TRBV19 | NA | 12 | TRBD1 | TGTGCCAGTAGCGACAGGGGGGGGACCCAGTACTTC | CASSDRGGTQYF
TRBJ2-3 | TRBV30 | NA | 14 | TRBD1 | TGTGCCTGGAGTGAGGGGGCCTTCCCAGATACGCAGTATTTT | CAWSEGAFPDTQYF
TRBJ1-1 | TRBV6-6 | NA | 13 | NA | TGTGCCAGCAACCTCAGGGGTTCCACTGAAGCTTTCTTT | CASNLRGSTEAFF
TRBJ2-7 | TRBV10-2 | once | 11 | NA | TGCGCCAGCCGGGACTTCTACGAGCAGTACTTC | CASRDFYEQYF
TRBJ2-7 | TRBV4-2 | NA | 15 | TRBD2 | TGTGCCAGCAGCCAAGGGACTAGCGGGAGTGTTGAGCAGTACTTC | CASSQGTSGSVEQYF
TRBJ1-1 | TRBV29-1 | NA | 9 | NA | TGCAGCGTTGGAAGTGAAGCTTTCTTT | CSVGSEAFF
TRBJ2-5 | TRBV29-1 | NA | 15 | TRBD2 | TGCAGCGTTGGTCGGGGGGGAAGCGTCCAAGAGACCCAGTACTTC | CSVGRGGSVQETQYF
TRBJ1-2 | TRBV7-2 | few | 14 | NA | TGTGCCAGCAGTATCAAGGGGGTGGCTGATGGCTACACCTTC | CASSIKGVADGYTF
TRBJ2-7 | TRBV7-8 | few | 13 | NA | TGTGCCAGCAGCGGGGCGTTCTCCTACGAGCAGTACTTC | CASSGAFSYEQYF
TRBJ1-4 | TRBV15 | NA | 15 | NA | TGTGCCACCAGCAGAGATCAGGTGGTGGGGGAAAAACTGTTTTTT | CATSRDQVVGEKLFF
TRBJ2-2 | TRBV11-3 | few | 17 | NA | TGTGCCAGCAGTTGGCGGTTGGGGCTAGCAGGCACCGGGGAGCTGTTTTTT | CASSWRLGLAGTGELFF
TRBJ1-1 | TRBV21-1 | NA | 14 | NA | TGTGCCAGCAGCAAAATCGAGCAGGGGACTGAAGCTTTCTTT | CASSKIEQGTEAFF
TRBJ1-2 | TRBV6-1 | once | 14 | NA | TGTGCCAGCAGTCCCGCAGTGGGAAACTATGGCTACACCTTC | CASSPAVGNYGYTF
TRBJ1-1 | TRBV14 | NA | 17 | NA | TGTGCCAGCAGCCAAGATTGGGCAGCCGGGAGAAACACTGAAGCTTTCTTT | CASSQDWAAGRNTEAFF
TRBJ1-1 | TRBV14 | NA | 13 | NA | TGTGCCAGCAGCCTGGACCGGGGAACTGAAGCTTTCTTT | CASSLDRGTEAFF
TRBJ2-7 | TRBV10-2 | once | 12 | NA | TGCGCCAGCGTCTCCCCCCGGTACGAGCAGTACTTC | CASVSPRYEQYF
TRBJ1-6 | TRBV15 | NA | 15 | TRBD1 | TGTGCCACCAGCAGCGCTCAGGGGGGCAATTCACCCCTCCACTTT | CATSSAQGGNSPLHF
TRBJ2-2 | TRBV7-2 | NA | 16 | TRBD2 | TGTGCCAGCAGCTTACTAGCGGGGGGATATACCGGGGAGCTGTTTTTT | CASSLLAGGYTGELFF
TRBJ2-2 | TRBV5-1 | NA | 15 | TRBD2 | TGCGCCAGCAGAGGAGTAGCGGGAGCCACCGGGGAGCTGTTTTTT | CASRGVAGATGELFF
TRBJ2-2 | TRBV5-1 | NA | 16 | NA | TGCGCCAGCAGCCCCGAAGGGGGATCGGGCACCGGGGAGCTGTTTTTT | CASSPEGGSGTGELFF
TRBJ2-5 | TRBV6-1 | NA | 13 | NA | TGTGCCAGCGGCCTACAGGGCGGGGAGACCCAGTACTTC | CASGLQGGETQYF
TRBJ2-7 | TRBV4-1 | NA | 16 | TRBD2 | TGCGCCAGCAGCCAAAGGGTAGCGGGAGATGAGTACGAGCAGTACTTC | CASSQRVAGDEYEQYF
TRBJ1-5 | TRBV10-3 | NA | 15 | TRBD1 | TGTGCCATCAGTGAGTCTGGGACAGCTAATCAGCCCCAGCATTTT | CAISESGTANQPQHF